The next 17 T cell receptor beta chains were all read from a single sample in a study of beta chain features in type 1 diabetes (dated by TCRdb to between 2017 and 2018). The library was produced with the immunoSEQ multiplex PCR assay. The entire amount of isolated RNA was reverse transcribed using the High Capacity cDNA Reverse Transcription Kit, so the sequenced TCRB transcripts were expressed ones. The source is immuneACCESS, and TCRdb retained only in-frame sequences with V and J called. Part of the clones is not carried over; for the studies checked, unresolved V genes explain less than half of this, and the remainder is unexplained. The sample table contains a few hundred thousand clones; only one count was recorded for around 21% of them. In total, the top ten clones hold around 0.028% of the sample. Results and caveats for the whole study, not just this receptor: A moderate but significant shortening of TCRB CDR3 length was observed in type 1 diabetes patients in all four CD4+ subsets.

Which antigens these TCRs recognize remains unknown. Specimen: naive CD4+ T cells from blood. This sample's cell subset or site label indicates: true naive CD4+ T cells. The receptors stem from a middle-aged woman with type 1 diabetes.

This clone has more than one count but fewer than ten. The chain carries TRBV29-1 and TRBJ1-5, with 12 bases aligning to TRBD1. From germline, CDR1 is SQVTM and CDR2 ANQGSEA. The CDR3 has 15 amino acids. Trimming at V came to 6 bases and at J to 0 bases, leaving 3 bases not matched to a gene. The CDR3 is CSVGQGASSNQPQHF. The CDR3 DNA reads TGCAGCGTGGGACAGGGGGCATCTAGCAATCAGCCCCAGCATTTT.

The CDR3 sequence is CASTDAGLGRDTQYF. As DNA, the CDR3 is TGTGCCAGTACTGATGCGGGTCTGGGCAGAGATACGCAGTATTTT. The rearrangement joins TRBV19 to TRBJ2-3, with D possibly being TRBD2 (5 bases). Trimming took off 7 bases at V and 5 bases at J, with 19 bases between the two ends. From germline, CDR1 is LNHDA and CDR2 SQIVND (reference sequence). The CDR3 extends over 15 amino acids. Variable domain in full (rest from reference TRBV19 and TRBJ2-3): DGGITQSPKYLFRKEGQNVTLSCEQNLNHDAMYWYRQDPGQGLRLIYYSQIVNDFQKGDIAEGYSVSREKKESFPLTVTSAQKNPTAFYLCASTDAGLGRDTQYFGPGTRLTVL.

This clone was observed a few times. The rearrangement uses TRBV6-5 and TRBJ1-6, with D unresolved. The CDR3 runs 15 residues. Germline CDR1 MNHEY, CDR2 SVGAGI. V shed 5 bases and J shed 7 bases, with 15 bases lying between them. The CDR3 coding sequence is TGTGCCAGCAGTACTCCGGGAGCCAGGAATTCACCCCTCCACTTT. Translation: CASSTPGARNSPLHF.

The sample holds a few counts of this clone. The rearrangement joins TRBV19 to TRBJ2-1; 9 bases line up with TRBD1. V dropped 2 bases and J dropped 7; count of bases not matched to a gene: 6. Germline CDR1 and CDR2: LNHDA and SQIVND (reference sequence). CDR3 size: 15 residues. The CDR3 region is CASSITGTGMNEQFF. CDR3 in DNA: TGTGCCAGTAGTATAACCGGGACAGGGATGAATGAGCAGTTCTTC. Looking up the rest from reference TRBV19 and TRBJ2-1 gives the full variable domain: DGGITQSPKYLFRKEGQNVTLSCEQNLNHDAMYWYRQDPGQGLRLIYYSQIVNDFQKGDIAEGYSVSREKKESFPLTVTSAQKNPTAFYLCASSITGTGMNEQFFGPGTRLTVL.

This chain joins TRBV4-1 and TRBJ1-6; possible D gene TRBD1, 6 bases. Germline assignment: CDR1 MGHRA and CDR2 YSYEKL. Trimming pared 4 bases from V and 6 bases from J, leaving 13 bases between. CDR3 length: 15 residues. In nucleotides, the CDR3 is TGCGCCAGCAGCCGTGGGACACGTGCTAATTCACCCCTCCACTTT. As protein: CASSRGTRANSPLHF.

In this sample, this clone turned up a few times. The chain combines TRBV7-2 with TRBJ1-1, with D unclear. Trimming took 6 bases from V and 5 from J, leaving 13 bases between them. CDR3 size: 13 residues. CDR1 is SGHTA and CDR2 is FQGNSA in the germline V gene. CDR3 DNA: TGTGCCAGCAGACCTCAGAAGTGGACTGAAGCTTTCTTT. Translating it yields CASRPQKWTEAFF.

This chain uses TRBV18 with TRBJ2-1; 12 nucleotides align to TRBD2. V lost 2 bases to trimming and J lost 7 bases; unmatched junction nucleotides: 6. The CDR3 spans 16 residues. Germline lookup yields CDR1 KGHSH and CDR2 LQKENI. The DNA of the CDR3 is TGTGCCAGCTCACCAATGACTAGCGGGAGTCTAAATGAGCAGTTCTTC. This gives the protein CASSPMTSGSLNEQFF.

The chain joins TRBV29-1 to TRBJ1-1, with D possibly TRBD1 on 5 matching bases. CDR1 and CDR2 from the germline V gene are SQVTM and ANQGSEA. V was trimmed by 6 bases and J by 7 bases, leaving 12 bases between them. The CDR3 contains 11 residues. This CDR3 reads CSVGGPVEAFF. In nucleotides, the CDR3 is TGCAGCGTGGGGGGACCGGTTGAAGCTTTCTTT.

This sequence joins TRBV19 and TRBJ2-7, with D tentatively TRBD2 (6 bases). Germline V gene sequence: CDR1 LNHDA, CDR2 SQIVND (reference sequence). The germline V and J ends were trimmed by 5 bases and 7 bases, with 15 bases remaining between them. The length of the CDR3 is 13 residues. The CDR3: CASSVELAGEQYF. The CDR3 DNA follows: TGTGCCAGTAGTGTCGAACTAGCTGGGGAGCAGTACTTC. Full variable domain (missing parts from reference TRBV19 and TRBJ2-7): DGGITQSPKYLFRKEGQNVTLSCEQNLNHDAMYWYRQDPGQGLRLIYYSQIVNDFQKGDIAEGYSVSREKKESFPLTVTSAQKNPTAFYLCASSVELAGEQYFGPGTRLTVT.

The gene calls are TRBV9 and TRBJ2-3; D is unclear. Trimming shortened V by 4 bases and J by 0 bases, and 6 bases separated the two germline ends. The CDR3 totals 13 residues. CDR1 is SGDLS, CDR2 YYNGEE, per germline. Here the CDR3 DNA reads TGTGCCAGCAGCTTCTCTAGCACAGATACGCAGTATTTT. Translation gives CASSFSSTDTQYF.

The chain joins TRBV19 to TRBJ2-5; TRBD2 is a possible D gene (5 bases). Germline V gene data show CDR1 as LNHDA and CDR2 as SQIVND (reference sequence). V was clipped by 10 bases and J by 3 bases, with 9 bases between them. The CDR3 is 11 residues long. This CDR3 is CATGLKETQYF. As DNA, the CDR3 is TGTGCCACCGGACTGAAAGAGACCCAGTACTTC.

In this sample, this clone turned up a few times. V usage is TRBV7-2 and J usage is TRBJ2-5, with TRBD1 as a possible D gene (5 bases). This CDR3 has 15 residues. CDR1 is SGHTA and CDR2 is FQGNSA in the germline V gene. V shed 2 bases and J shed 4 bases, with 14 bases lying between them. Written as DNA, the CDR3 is TGTGCCAGCAGCTTAAGCATGGCAGGGCCAGAGACCCAGTACTTC. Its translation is CASSLSMAGPETQYF. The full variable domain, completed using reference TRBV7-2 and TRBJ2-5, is GAGVSQSPSNKVTEKGKDVELRCDPISGHTALYWYRQSLGQGLEFLIYFQGNSAPDKSGLPSDRFSAERTGGSVSTLTIQRTQQEDSAVYLCASSLSMAGPETQYFGPGTRLLVL.

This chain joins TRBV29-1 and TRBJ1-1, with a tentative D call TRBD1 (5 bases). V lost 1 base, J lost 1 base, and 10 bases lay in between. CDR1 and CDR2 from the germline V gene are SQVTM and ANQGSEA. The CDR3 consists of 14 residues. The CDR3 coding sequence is TGCAGCGTTGAAGTCAGGGAGGCGAACACTGAAGCTTTCTTT. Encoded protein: CSVEVREANTEAFF.

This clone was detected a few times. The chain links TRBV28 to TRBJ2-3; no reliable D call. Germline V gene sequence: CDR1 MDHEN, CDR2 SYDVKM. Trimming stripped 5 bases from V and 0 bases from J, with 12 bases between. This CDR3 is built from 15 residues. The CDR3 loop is CASSTTLPSTDTQYF. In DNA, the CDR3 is TGTGCCAGCAGTACCACGCTACCTAGCACAGATACGCAGTATTTT.

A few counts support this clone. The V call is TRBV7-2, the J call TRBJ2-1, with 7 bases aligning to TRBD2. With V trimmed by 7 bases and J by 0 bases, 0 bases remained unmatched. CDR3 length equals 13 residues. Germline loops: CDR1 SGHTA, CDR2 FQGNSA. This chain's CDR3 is CASTSGSYNEQFF. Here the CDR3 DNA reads TGTGCCAGCACTAGCGGCTCCTACAATGAGCAGTTCTTC.

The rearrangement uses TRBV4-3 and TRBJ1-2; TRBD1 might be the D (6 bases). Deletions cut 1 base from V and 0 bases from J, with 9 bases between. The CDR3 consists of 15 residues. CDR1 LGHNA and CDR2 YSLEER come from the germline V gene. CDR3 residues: CASSQVRGTNYGYTF. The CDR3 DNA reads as TGCGCCAGCAGCCAAGTGAGGGGGACTAACTATGGCTACACCTTC.

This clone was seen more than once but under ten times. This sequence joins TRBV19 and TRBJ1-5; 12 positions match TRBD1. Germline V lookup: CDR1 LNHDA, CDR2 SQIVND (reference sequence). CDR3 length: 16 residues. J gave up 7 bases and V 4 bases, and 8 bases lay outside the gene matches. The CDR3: CASSNSGTGGMQPQHF. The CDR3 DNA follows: TGTGCCAGTAGTAATTCCGGGACAGGGGGCATGCAGCCCCAGCATTTT.